The 9 T cell receptor beta chains given below trace back to one sample, sequenced in a study of Ad26.COV2.S vaccination and SARS-CoV-2 variants. Stated treatment: some 20 received Ad26.COV2.S at low or high dose, single or two shots; roughly five received placebo; per-sample allocation not given. On day 63 after the first injection, vaccine and placebo recipients gave samples. Clones were sequenced by immunoSEQ multiplex PCR, and TCRdb holds only the in-frame ones, with some missing. The table has approximately 420,000 clones, 70% to 90% seen once; the top ten hold roughly 3.2%. The starting material was peripheral blood, obtained in a trial of Ad26.COV2.S vaccine versus placebo. These receptors all come from a person aged 18-65 years who received the Ad26.COV2.S COVID-19 vaccine or a placebo.

The V call is TRBV29-1, the J call TRBJ2-7; a possible D gene is TRBD1 (6 bases). This CDR3 has 11 amino acids. Trimming took 6 bases from V and 6 from J, leaving 12 bases between them. Germline V gene lookup returns CDR1 SQVTM and CDR2 ANQGSEA. CDR3 protein: CSVRTETEQYF. The CDR3 DNA follows: TGCAGCGTAAGGACAGAAACCGAGCAGTACTTC.

This clone has more than one count but fewer than ten. J is TRBJ1-3 and V is TRBV23-1; D remains unclear. TRBV23-1 is assigned to the ORF class and has an uncertain function. V was trimmed by 6 bases and J by 4 bases, leaving 4 bases between them. This CDR3 is 11 amino acids long. The CDR3 spells CASSLGNTIYF. CDR3 nucleotide sequence: TGCGCCAGCAGCCTCGGAAACACCATATATTTT.

The genes are TRBV4-3 and TRBJ1-2; 11 bases agree with TRBD1. Trimming cost V 1 base and J 7 bases; bases outside gene matches: 5. CDR1 is LGHNA, CDR2 YSLEER, per germline. The CDR3 has 15 residues. The CDR3 sequence: CASSQARDRGIGYTF. Written as DNA, the CDR3 is TGCGCCAGCAGCCAAGCCCGGGACAGGGGGATTGGCTACACCTTC.

The rearrangement uses TRBV11-2 and TRBJ2-1, with unresolved D. Germline V gene data show CDR1 as SGHAT and CDR2 as FQNNGV. Trimming pared 7 bases from V and 3 bases from J, leaving 13 bases between. This CDR3 has 14 amino acids. The CDR3 DNA sequence: TGTGCCAGCACCCTGCCAGAGCTCTACAATGAGCAGTTCTTC. Its protein is CASTLPELYNEQFF. Full variable domain (remainder filled in from reference TRBV11-2 and TRBJ2-1): EAGVAQSPRYKIIEKRQSVAFWCNPISGHATLYWYQQILGQGPKLLIQFQNNGVVDDSQLPKDRFSAERLKGVDSTLKIQPAKLEDSAVYLCASTLPELYNEQFFGPGTRLTVL.

V is TRBV4-1 and J is TRBJ1-2; D is uncertain. The CDR3 has 14 residues. V was pared by 3 bases and J by 0 bases, with 8 bases between. Per germline, CDR1 MGHRA and CDR2 YSYEKL. This chain's CDR3 is CASSHHGANYGYTF. The CDR3 DNA sequence: TGCGCCAGCAGCCACCATGGGGCTAACTATGGCTACACCTTC.

The chain is built from TRBV9 and TRBJ2-7, with TRBD1 matching 10 bases. Germline lookup yields CDR1 SGDLS and CDR2 YYNGEE. The V gene end was trimmed by 0 bases and the J gene end by 6 bases; junction bases not matched to a gene: 3. The CDR3 runs to 14 residues. The CDR3 region has the DNA TGTGCCAGCAGCGTAGGAGGACAGGGGGTCGAGCAGTACTTC. Encoded protein: CASSVGGQGVEQYF.

This clone was detected only once. The rearrangement links TRBV5-1 to TRBJ2-7; tentative D call: TRBD1 (6 bases). Trimming removed 2 bases at V and 4 bases at J, with 19 bases between. The germline V gene encodes CDR1 SGHRS and CDR2 YFSETQ. The CDR3 is 16 residues long. CDR3 sequence reads: CASSFNVGTLIYEQYF. The CDR3 region has the DNA TGCGCCAGCAGCTTTAACGTTGGGACACTTATTTACGAGCAGTACTTC.

This clone was seen just once. The DNA for the CDR3 is TGTGCCACCTCCGGGGGAAGGACAGATACGCAGTATTTT. Residues: CATSGGRTDTQYF. The chain joins TRBV25-1 to TRBJ2-3, with D tentatively TRBD2 (6 bases). From germline, CDR1 is MGHDK and CDR2 SYGVNS. CDR3 length: 13 residues. Trimming cost V 10 bases and J 3 bases, with 14 bases left between them.

V usage is TRBV6-5 and J usage is TRBJ2-5; D possibly corresponds to TRBD2 (5 bases). The germline V gene has CDR1 MNHEY and CDR2 SVGAGI. There are 15 residues in the CDR3. Trimming removed 7 bases from V and 7 bases from J, with 22 bases in between. The CDR3 DNA reads as TGTGCCAGCACCCCCCGGCAGCCCGGAAGCGGGACCCAGTACTTC. Translating gives CASTPRQPGSGTQYF.